What follows are 14 T cell receptor beta chains derived from one specimen sequenced in a study of control samples from healthy donors and cancer patients (TCRdb year 2020). Receptor amplification or capture employed the immunoSEQ multiplex PCR assay. TCRdb stores this immuneACCESS table with in-frame sequences only. Part of the clones is absent; in the studies checked, under half of the shortfall reflects unresolved V genes, and no reason is known for the rest. This sample holds some 150,000 clones; 89% were observed only once. 4% to 5.5% of the sample is taken by the ten largest. Material: blood. Source of these receptors: a man aged 25 to 40 in good health.

This chain uses TRBV11-2 with TRBJ2-7; 8 positions match TRBD1. This CDR3 is 14 amino acids long. V trimming: 4 bases; J trimming: 0 bases; junction bases outside the gene matches: 2. The germline gives CDR1 SGHAT, CDR2 FQNNGV. The CDR3 DNA is TGTGCCAGCAGCTCGGACAGGGTCTCCTACGAGCAGTACTTC. Amino acid sequence: CASSSDRVSYEQYF.

V usage is TRBV11-3 and J usage is TRBJ1-2, with 8 bases aligning to TRBD1. Germline lookup yields CDR1 SGHNT and CDR2 YENEEA. This CDR3 is built from 18 residues. V lost 0 bases, J lost 3 bases, and 12 bases stayed unmatched. CDR3 region: CASSLDPQGGMSYYGYTF. DNA for the CDR3: TGTGCCAGCAGCTTAGATCCACAGGGGGGAATGTCGTACTATGGCTACACCTTC.

This chain links TRBV11-3 with TRBJ2-3; D not certain. This CDR3 spans 15 amino acids. CDR1 SGHNT and CDR2 YENEEA come from the germline V gene. Trimming removed 0 bases at V and 2 bases at J, with 9 bases between. The CDR3 is CASSLDVGLTDTQYF. The DNA for the CDR3 is TGTGCCAGCAGCTTAGACGTCGGCCTCACAGATACGCAGTATTTT. Variable domain in full (rest from reference TRBV11-3 and TRBJ2-3): EAGVVQSPRYKIIEKKQPVAFWCNPISGHNTLYWYLQNLGQGPELLIRYENEEAVDDSQLPKDRFSAERLKGVDSTLKIQPAELGDSAVYLCASSLDVGLTDTQYFGPGTRLTVL.

The chain carries TRBV6-2 or TRBV6-3 and TRBJ1-2, with no clear D. Deletions cut 6 bases from V and 9 bases from J, with 17 bases between. Germline values: CDR1 MNHEY, CDR2 SVGEGT. The CDR3 loop spans 13 amino acids. CDR3 loop: CASSHSPQARYTF. In DNA form, the CDR3 reads TGTGCCAGCAGCCATTCTCCCCAGGCCCGCTACACCTTC.

The chain links TRBV7-9 to TRBJ2-7; the D gene is possibly TRBD2 (6 bases). Trimming shortened V by 5 bases and J by 2 bases, and 13 bases separated the two germline ends. Germline lookup yields CDR1 SEHNR and CDR2 FQNEAQ (reference sequence). The CDR3 contains 14 residues. The CDR3 sequence is CASSPSGVAYEQYF. CDR3 DNA sequence: TGTGCCAGCAGCCCGTCGGGGGTGGCCTACGAGCAGTACTTC. Complete variable domain (other parts from reference TRBV7-9 and TRBJ2-7): DTGVSQNPRHKITKRGQNVTFRCDPISEHNRLYWYRQTLGQGPEFLTYFQNEAQLEKSRLLSDRFSAERPKGSFSTLEIQRTEQGDSAMYLCASSPSGVAYEQYFGPGTRLTVT.

The J gene is TRBJ2-7, the V gene TRBV5-1; D is unresolved. The V gene lost 2 bases and the J gene lost 1 base, with 10 bases spanning the gap. The CDR3 is 14 amino acids. Germline CDR1 SGHRS, CDR2 YFSETQ. CDR3 region: CASSFNTPSYEQYF. The CDR3 DNA follows: TGCGCCAGCAGCTTCAATACACCGTCCTACGAGCAGTACTTC.

The rearrangement joins TRBV24-1 to TRBJ2-5; 10 bases map to TRBD2. CDR1 and CDR2 from the germline V gene are KGHDR and SFDVKD. The CDR3 runs to 16 residues. V lost 3 bases and J lost 5; bases outside the gene matches: 8. CDR3 DNA sequence: TGTGCCACCAGTGATCAACTAGCGGGAACGGAGGAGACCCAGTACTTC. As protein: CATSDQLAGTEETQYF.

This clone was recorded only once. This chain connects TRBV2 to TRBJ1-2; D call uncertain. The V end was cut by 4 bases, the J end by 2 bases, with 8 bases between. Germline V gene sequence: CDR1 SNHLY, CDR2 FYNNEI. The CDR3 is 13 residues long. CDR3 DNA sequence: TGTGCCAGCAGTGCCCGACTAAACTATGGCTACACCTTC. Translating gives CASSARLNYGYTF.

This chain joins TRBV11-2 and TRBJ2-2, with TRBD2 matching over 11 bases. The CDR3 is made up of 15 amino acids. Trimming at V came to 4 bases and at J to 4 bases, leaving 2 bases not matched to a gene. Germline V CDR1 and CDR2: SGHAT, FQNNGV. The CDR3 is CASSSLAGGTGELFF. CDR3 coding DNA: TGTGCCAGCAGCTCCCTAGCGGGAGGCACCGGGGAGCTGTTTTTT.

This clone was seen a single time. The V call is TRBV5-4, the J call TRBJ1-1; D is undetermined. Looked up from germline, CDR1 is SGHNT and CDR2 is YYREEE (reference sequence). The CDR3 has 16 amino acids. Trimming removed 0 bases at V and 0 bases at J, with 12 bases between. The CDR3 here is CASSLDSHSLNTEAFF. The CDR3 DNA follows: TGTGCCAGCAGCTTGGATTCTCACAGCTTGAACACTGAAGCTTTCTTT.

V and J are TRBV21-1 and TRBJ1-2. TRBV21-1 is a recognized pseudogene. The length of the CDR3 is 10 residues. The CDR3 DNA reads TGTGCCAGCAGCAAAGGAGGCTACACCTTC. Translating gives CASSKGGYTF.

This clone was counted only a few times. The chain employs TRBV3-1 (or the pseudogene TRBV3-2) and TRBJ1-5; D gene uncertain. Germline V CDR1 and CDR2: LGHDT, YNNKEL (reference sequence). V lost 0 bases and J lost 7, with 13 bases in between. The CDR3 has 15 amino acids. In DNA, the CDR3 is TGTGCCAGCAGCCAAGATTTCAGGAAGCAACAGCCCCAGCATTTT. Translated, it gives CASSQDFRKQQPQHF.

This clone has a single count. The rearrangement uses TRBV7-2 and TRBJ1-1; 10 nucleotides agree with TRBD1. Trimming removed 5 bases from V and 1 base from J; junction bases left unmatched: 10. The germline V gene encodes CDR1 SGHTA and CDR2 FQGNSA. The CDR3 has 17 amino acids. The CDR3 bases are TGTGCCAGCAGCGCCGCCGGGACAGGGGCAAGGAACACTGAAGCTTTCTTT. This sequence encodes CASSAAGTGARNTEAFF.

The genes are TRBV7-8 and TRBJ2-7; no reliable D call. With 5 bases removed from V and 5 bases from J, the gap between germline ends came to 19 bases. In germline, CDR1 is SGHVS, CDR2 FQNEAQ. The CDR3 runs to 15 residues. The CDR3 reads CASSRVISRVDEQYF. The CDR3 region has the DNA TGTGCCAGCAGCCGGGTTATTTCAAGGGTCGACGAGCAGTACTTC.